The following is a T cell receptor (beta chain) sequence with its context. This receptor's antigen is unknown. The record has no base qualities; no much larger clone is one base away. The CDR3 regions of human TCRbeta chains were subjected to immunosequencing. Processing in the source paper ran as follows. TCRs in the repertoires were matched against a reference library of SARS-CoV-2-specific TCRs that had been generated with the MIRA antigen-specificity platform. Breadth meant the fraction of unique TCRs that were SARS-CoV-2-associated, whereas depth meant the fraction of total T cells that were SARS-CoV-2-associated. Using the MIRA data, each spike-specific TCR was mapped to the spike region that the TCR reacts to and placed in a CD4 or CD8 class. Log10-transformed breadth and depth values were compared by one-way ANOVA with Sidak's multiple comparisons tests. TCRdb obtained this table from immuneACCESS and retained in-frame rearrangements with V and J assigned. These tables miss some clones; where compared with another copy, unresolved V genes account for less than half of the shortfall, and the remainder is unexplained. V and J calls and clone size are those listed in that table; D and trimming were worked out from the DNA. The sample records 100,000 to 150,000 clones, 89% of which are singletons. Roughly 1.6% of the sample goes to the ten largest clones.

These data belong to a study of T cell responses to AZD1222 COVID-19 vaccine (dated by TCRdb to the early 2020s). With respect to the entire study: Because spike-specific TCR depth and breadth did not differ between the two schedules, AZD1222 recipients who got a second dose at roughly 4 weeks were pooled with those who got a second dose at roughly 12 weeks. Trial participants were enrolled into age subgroups of 18-55, 56-69 and 70-plus years, which contained approximately 150, 28 and 58 TCR-sequenced participants, respectively. TCR sequencing covered roughly 230 trial participants: nearly 210 given two doses of AZD1222 and 26 given two doses of MenACWY control vaccine. The investigation overall reported the following: Conclusions about previously exposed vaccinees are limited, since just five or six AZD1222 recipients were seropositive for SARS-CoV-2 at baseline. The 56-69-year group was small, and its depth increase did not reach significance, likely because of low power. Reportedly, close to half of the unique spike-specific TCRs recognized epitopes lying outside the regions that are mutated in the B.1.351 and B.1.1.7 variants. The vaccine-associated CD4 TCRs covered the entire spike protein, and the dominant responses fell in regions 160-218 and 743-854. Spike-specific TCR breadth and depth rose significantly after two AZD1222 doses compared with day 0 and with MenACWY recipients. Participants were mostly white British and included more females than males, and it was suggested by the authors that clonal diversity may have been underestimated. Because no samples from the day 14 peak response were available, repertoires could be characterized only after the peak T cell response.

The cysteine opens and the phenylalanine closes a CDR3 of 16 amino acids. The CDR3 DNA has 48 bases and is translated from base 1. Trimming at the junction amounts to 5 bases on V and 6 bases on J, and the germline ends lie 21 bases apart. According to the germline V gene (reference sequence), CDR1 reads PRHDT and CDR2 reads FYEKMQ. Reading the label with the study, this specimen's time point is: baseline before first vaccination. The vaccinee samples were drawn from two UK trials, COV001 and COV002, one of which was a single-blind randomized controlled phase 2/3 trial testing AZD1222 (ChAdOx1 nCoV-19) in healthy adults. For TCRbeta chain sequencing, PBMC samples were collected from trial participants at day 0 and at day 28 after the second dose.

The TCR was taken from an adult in good health. The rearranged segments are TRBV13 and TRBJ2-3, with the D call tentatively TRBD1 or TRBD2, each fitting 6 bases. Source: peripheral blood, taken on day 0 of AZD1222 vaccination. CDR3 region: CASSNITSRGADTQYF. At the DNA level, the sequence is TGTGCCAGCAGCAACATAACTAGCAGGGGAGCGGATACGCAGTATTTT.